This T cell receptor beta chain was profiled in a study of T-cell reconstitution after alpha-beta-depleted transplantation in children. Germline CDR1 and CDR2: SGHNT and YYREEE (reference sequence). The length of the CDR3 is 13 residues. V lost 3 bases and J lost 0, with 4 bases in between. Construction of the TCRbeta library involved unique molecular identifiers. Via MiXCR, TCRdb re-called the PCR reads, giving one row per CDR3 protein. The table has approximately 200,000 distinct CDR3 sequences, just over 14% seen once. Material: PBMCs from the stem cell graft donor, obtained from the stem cell graft. This rearrangement joins TRBV5-4 to TRBJ2-4; D is ambiguous. This receptor was taken from a human donor who donated a stem cell graft to a child with acute lymphoblastic leukemia. Written as DNA, the CDR3 is TGTGCCAGCAGCTCTGTAGCCAAAAACATTCAGTACTTC. The encoded protein is CASSSVAKNIQYF.